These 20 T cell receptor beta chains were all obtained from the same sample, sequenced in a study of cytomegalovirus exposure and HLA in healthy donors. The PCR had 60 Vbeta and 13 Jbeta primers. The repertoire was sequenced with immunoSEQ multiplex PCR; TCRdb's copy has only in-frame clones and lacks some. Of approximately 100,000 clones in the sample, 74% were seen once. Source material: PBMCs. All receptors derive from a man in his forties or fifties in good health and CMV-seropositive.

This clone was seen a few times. In nucleotides, the CDR3 is TGTGCCATCAGTGAGGGGAGGGGGTCCTACGAGCAGTACTTC. Translation: CAISEGRGSYEQYF. This chain uses TRBV10-3 with TRBJ2-7, with D tentatively TRBD2 (7 bases). Germline V gives CDR1 ENHRY, CDR2 SYGVKD. Deletions cut 2 bases from V and 1 base from J, with 9 bases between. The CDR3 covers 14 residues.

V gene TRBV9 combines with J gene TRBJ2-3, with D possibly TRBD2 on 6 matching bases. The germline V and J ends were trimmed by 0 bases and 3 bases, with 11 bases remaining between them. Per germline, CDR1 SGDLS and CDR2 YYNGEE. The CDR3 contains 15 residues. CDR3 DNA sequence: TGTGCCAGCAGCGTAGGAAGCAGCGGGACAGATACGCAGTATTTT. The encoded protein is CASSVGSSGTDTQYF.

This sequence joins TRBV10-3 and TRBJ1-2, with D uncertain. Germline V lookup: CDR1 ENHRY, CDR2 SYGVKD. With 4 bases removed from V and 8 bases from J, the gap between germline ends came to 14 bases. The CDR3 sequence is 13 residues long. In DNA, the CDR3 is TGTGCCATCAGTGGGGGAGGTGTAGAAGGCTACACCTTC. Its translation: CAISGGGVEGYTF.

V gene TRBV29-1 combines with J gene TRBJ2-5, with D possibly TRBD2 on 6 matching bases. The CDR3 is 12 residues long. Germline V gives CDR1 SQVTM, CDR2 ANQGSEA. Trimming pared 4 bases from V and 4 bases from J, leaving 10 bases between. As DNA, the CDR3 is TGCAGCGTTGTCACGGGAGCAGAGACCCAGTACTTC. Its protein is CSVVTGAETQYF. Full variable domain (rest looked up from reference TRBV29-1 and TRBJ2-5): SAVISQKPSRDICQRGTSLTIQCQVDSQVTMMFWYRQQPGQSLTLIATANQGSEATYESGFVIDKFPISRPNLTFSTLTVSNMSPEDSSIYLCSVVTGAETQYFGPGTRLLVL.

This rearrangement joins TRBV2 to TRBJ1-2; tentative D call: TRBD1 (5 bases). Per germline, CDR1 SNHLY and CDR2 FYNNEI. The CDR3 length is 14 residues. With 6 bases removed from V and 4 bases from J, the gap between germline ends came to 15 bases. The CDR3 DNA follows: TGTGCCAGCAGAGACCCCGGGACTGGCTATGGCTACACCTTC. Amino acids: CASRDPGTGYGYTF.

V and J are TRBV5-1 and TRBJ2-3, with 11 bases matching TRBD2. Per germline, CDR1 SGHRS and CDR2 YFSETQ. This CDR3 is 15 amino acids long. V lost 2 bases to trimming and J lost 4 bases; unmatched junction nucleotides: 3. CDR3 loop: CASSFSGGASDTQYF. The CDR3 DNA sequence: TGCGCCAGCAGCTTTAGCGGGGGGGCCTCAGATACGCAGTATTTT.

The CDR3 protein is CASSADRGYGYTF. CDR3 nucleotides: TGTGCCAGCAGCGCGGACAGGGGCTATGGCTACACCTTC. The genes are TRBV2 and TRBJ1-2; 9 bases line up with TRBD1. The germline V gene encodes CDR1 SNHLY and CDR2 FYNNEI. The CDR3 covers 13 residues. The V gene end was trimmed by 6 bases and the J gene end by 4 bases; junction bases not matched to a gene: 3.

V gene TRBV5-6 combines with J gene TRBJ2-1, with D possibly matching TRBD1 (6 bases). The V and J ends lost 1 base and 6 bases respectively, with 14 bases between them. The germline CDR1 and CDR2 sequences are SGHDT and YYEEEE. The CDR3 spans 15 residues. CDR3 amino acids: CASSLWGHRVNEQFF. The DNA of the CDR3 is TGTGCCAGCAGCTTGTGGGGACACAGGGTCAATGAGCAGTTCTTC.

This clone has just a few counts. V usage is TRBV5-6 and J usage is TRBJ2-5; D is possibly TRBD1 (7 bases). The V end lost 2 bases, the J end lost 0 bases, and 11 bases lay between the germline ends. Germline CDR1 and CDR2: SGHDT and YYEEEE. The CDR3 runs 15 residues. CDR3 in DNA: TGTGCCAGCAGCTTTGCGGGACAGCACCAAGAGACCCAGTACTTC. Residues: CASSFAGQHQETQYF.

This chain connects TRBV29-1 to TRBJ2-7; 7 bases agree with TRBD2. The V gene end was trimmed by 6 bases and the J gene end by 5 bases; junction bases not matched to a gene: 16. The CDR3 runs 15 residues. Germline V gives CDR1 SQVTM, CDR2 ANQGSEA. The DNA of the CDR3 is TGCAGCGTCGCCATTCAAGGACTAGGGACCCACGAGCAGTACTTC. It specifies CSVAIQGLGTHEQYF.

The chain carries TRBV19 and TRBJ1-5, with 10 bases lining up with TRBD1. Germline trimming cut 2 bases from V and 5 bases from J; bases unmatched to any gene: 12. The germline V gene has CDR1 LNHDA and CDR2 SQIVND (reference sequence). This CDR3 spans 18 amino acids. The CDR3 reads CASSIIPEGQGWDQPQHF. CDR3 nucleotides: TGTGCCAGTAGTATAATCCCGGAGGGACAGGGGTGGGATCAGCCCCAGCATTTT.

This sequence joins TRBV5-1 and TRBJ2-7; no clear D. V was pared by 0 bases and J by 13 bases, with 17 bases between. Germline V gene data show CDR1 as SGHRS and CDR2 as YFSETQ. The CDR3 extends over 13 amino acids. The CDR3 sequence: CASSLAGLGERYF. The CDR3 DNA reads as TGCGCCAGCAGCTTGGCCGGCCTGGGCGAACGCTACTTC.

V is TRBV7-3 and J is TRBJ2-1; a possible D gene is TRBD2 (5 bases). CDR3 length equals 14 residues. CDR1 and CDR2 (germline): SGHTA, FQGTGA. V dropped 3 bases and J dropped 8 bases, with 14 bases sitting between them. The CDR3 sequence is CASSFPDYYDEQFF. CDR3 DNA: TGTGCCAGCAGCTTCCCTGACTATTACGATGAGCAGTTCTTC.

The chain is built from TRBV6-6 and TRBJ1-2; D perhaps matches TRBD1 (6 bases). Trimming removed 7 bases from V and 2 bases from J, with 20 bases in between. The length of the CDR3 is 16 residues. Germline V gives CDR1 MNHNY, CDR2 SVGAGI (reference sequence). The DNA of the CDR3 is TGTGCCAGCAAGGAGGACGCCAGACAGGTCAACTATGGCTACACCTTC. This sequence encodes CASKEDARQVNYGYTF.

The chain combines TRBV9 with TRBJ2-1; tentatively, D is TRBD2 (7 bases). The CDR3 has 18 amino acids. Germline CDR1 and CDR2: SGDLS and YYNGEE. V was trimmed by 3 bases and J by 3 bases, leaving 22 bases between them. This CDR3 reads CASSAPGSRGRRYNEQFF. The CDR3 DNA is TGTGCCAGCAGCGCACCAGGTTCGCGGGGGCGACGCTACAATGAGCAGTTCTTC.

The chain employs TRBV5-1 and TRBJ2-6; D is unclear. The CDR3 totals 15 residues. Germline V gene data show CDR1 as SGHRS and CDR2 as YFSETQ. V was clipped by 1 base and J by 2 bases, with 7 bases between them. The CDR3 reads CASSLLSPGANVLTF. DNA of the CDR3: TGCGCCAGCAGCTTGTTAAGCCCTGGGGCCAACGTCCTGACTTTC.

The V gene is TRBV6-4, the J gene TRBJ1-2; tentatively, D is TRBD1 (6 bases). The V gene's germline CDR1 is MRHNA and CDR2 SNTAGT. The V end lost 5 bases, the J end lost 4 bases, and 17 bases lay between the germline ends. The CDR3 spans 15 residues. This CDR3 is CASSPDSGGGYGYTF. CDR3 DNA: TGTGCCAGCAGTCCGGACAGTGGCGGAGGCTATGGCTACACCTTC.

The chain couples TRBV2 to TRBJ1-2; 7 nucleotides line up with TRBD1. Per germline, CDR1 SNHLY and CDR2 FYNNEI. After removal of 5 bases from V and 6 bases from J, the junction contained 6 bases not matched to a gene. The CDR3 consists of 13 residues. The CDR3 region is CASSPGGQHGYTF. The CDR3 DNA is TGTGCCAGCAGTCCTGGGGGACAGCATGGCTACACCTTC.

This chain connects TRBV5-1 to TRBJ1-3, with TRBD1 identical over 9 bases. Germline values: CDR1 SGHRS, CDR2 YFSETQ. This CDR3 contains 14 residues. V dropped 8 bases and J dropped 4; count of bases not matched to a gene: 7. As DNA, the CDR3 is TGCGCCAGTAAACAGGGGGCGCCGGGAAACACCATATATTTT. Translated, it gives CASKQGAPGNTIYF.

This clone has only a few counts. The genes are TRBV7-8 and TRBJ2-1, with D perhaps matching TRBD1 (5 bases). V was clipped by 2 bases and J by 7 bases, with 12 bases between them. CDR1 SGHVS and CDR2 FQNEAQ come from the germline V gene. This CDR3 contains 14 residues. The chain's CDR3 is CASSLNFDRNEQFF. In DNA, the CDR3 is TGTGCCAGCAGCTTAAACTTTGACAGAAATGAGCAGTTCTTC.